This T cell receptor (beta chain) was found in a study of blood T cell repertoires in COVID-19. V lost 6 bases, J lost 0 bases, and 10 bases lay in between. The CDR3 runs 14 residues. Germline CDR1 reads LNHDA; CDR2 reads SQIVND (reference sequence). The protocol was immunoSEQ multiplex PCR, while the TCRdb copy is restricted to in-frame clones and leaves out a portion. This sample has under 300,000 clones, with around 80% found just once. The sequenced sample consisted of peripheral blood. The clonotype was recovered from a woman between 40 and 55 years old who had recovered from COVID-19. The V and J genes are TRBV19 and TRBJ2-3; D is ambiguous. The CDR3 DNA reads TGTGCCAGTAGCTTATTCTCTAGCACAGATACGCAGTATTTT. It specifies CASSLFSSTDTQYF.